The 29 T cell receptor beta chains in this list originate from one sample, sequenced in a study of spatial heterogeneity in lung cancer. Findings and limits, study-wide: Intratumoral expanded alpha and beta TCR counts were found to track tumor mutation counts.

For these receptors, no antigen is known. Time point in this sample: sample taken at primary tumor resection. Using its own MiXCR run on the 5' RACE reads, TCRdb lists one record per CDR3 protein. This sample has fewer than 11,000 distinct CDR3 sequences; roughly an eighth occur once, and the top ten carry about 10%. The material was lung tumor tissue, obtained at surgery. Source of these receptors: a male donor with early-stage non-small cell lung cancer.

V and J are TRBV12-3 or TRBV12-4 and TRBJ2-2; no firm D call. The V end lost 5 bases, the J end lost 5 bases, and 9 bases lay between the germline ends. This CDR3 comprises 13 residues. The CDR3 loop is CASSRPETGELFF. CDR3 DNA: TGTGCCAGCAGTCGCCCCGAGACCGGGGAGCTGTTTTTT.

This clonotype is deemed medium-sized. V is TRBV10-3 and J is TRBJ2-2; 9 nucleotides agree with TRBD1. J was trimmed by 2 bases and V by 10 bases; bases with no gene match: 5. CDR1 and CDR2 (germline): ENHRY, SYGVKD. CDR3 length: 14 amino acids. CDR3: CATGQGRNTGELFF. DNA of the CDR3: TGTGCCACCGGACAGGGGCGTAACACCGGGGAGCTGTTTTTT.

Ten or more counts support this clonotype. The gene calls are TRBV20-1 and TRBJ1-1, with TRBD1 as a possible D gene (5 bases). CDR3 length: 13 amino acids. V lost 5 bases to trimming and J lost 8 bases, with 18 bases between them. The germline gives CDR1 DFQATT, CDR2 SNEGSKA (reference sequence). The CDR3 DNA sequence: TGCAGTGCTTCGGGACTGACCCTCGGAGAAGCTTTCTTT. Its protein product is CSASGLTLGEAFF.

This clonotype was recorded a few times. The CDR3 region is CASTVGGDREVKQFF. CDR3 DNA sequence: TGTGCCAGCACCGTCGGCGGGGACAGGGAAGTTAAGCAGTTCTTC. The chain links TRBV6-2 or TRBV6-3 to TRBJ2-1; TRBD1 aligns across 9 bases. The ends lost 7 bases at V and 11 bases at J; junction bases unmatched: 15. The germline gives CDR1 MNHEY, CDR2 SVGEGT. This CDR3 has 15 amino acids.

This clonotype was counted many times. The CDR3 reads CASSQRQGGGQPQHF. Written as DNA, the CDR3 is TGTGCCAGCAGCCAGAGACAGGGGGGCGGGCAGCCCCAGCATTTT. This chain joins TRBV5-6 and TRBJ1-5, with 9 bases fitting TRBD1. The CDR3 has 15 residues. CDR1 is SGHDT and CDR2 is YYEEEE in the germline V gene. The ends lost 4 bases at V and 7 bases at J; junction bases unmatched: 9.

The chain is built from TRBV28 and TRBJ2-3; 10 nucleotides agree with TRBD1. This CDR3 has 15 amino acids. The V segment lost 7 bases and the J segment 4 bases; nucleotides outside the gene matches: 8. Germline lookup yields CDR1 MDHEN and CDR2 SYDVKM. CDR3 sequence reads: CASNPTGGWADTQYF. The CDR3 nucleotides are TGTGCCAGCAATCCGACAGGGGGCTGGGCAGATACGCAGTATTTT.

By share, this clonotype counts as medium-sized. The chain recombines TRBV12-3 or TRBV12-4 with TRBJ2-3; D is possibly TRBD2 (6 bases). V lost 6 bases to trimming and J lost 2 bases, with 12 bases between them. This CDR3 region has 14 residues. The CDR3 is CASRGDFYTDTQYF. The CDR3 bases are TGTGCCAGCAGGGGGGACTTTTACACAGATACGCAGTATTTT.

The V gene is TRBV5-3, the J gene TRBJ2-3; no definite D call. TRBV5-3 is marked as an open reading frame, function uncertain. Trimming cost V 1 base and J 5 bases, with 5 bases left between them. This CDR3 is built from 12 residues. CDR3 loop: CARSLNQDTQYF. The CDR3, as DNA: TGTGCCAGAAGCTTGAACCAAGATACGCAGTATTTT.

The J gene is TRBJ2-1, the V gene TRBV5-1, with D uncertain. V dropped 2 bases and J dropped 3 bases, with 9 bases sitting between them. Germline-derived CDR1 and CDR2 are SGHRS and YFSETQ. The CDR3 covers 14 residues. The CDR3 DNA is TGCGCCAGCAGCTTCTACTTCGACTACAATGAGCAGTTCTTC. Its protein is CASSFYFDYNEQFF.

The genes are TRBV28 and TRBJ1-5, with D maybe TRBD1 (6 bases). The CDR3 consists of 15 residues. The ends were cut back, 5 bases at V and 0 bases at J, with 11 bases in the middle. From germline, CDR1 is MDHEN and CDR2 SYDVKM. CDR3 sequence: CASSTHRDSNQPQHF. CDR3 nucleotide sequence: TGTGCCAGCAGTACCCACAGGGATAGCAATCAGCCCCAGCATTTT.

This clonotype was counted many times. The chain has TRBV11-2 and TRBJ2-1, with D unclear. This CDR3 comprises 13 residues. CDR1 and CDR2 from the germline V gene are SGHAT and FQNNGV. V lost 1 base and J lost 4, with 5 bases in between. The CDR3 bases are TGTGCCAGCAGCTTAGCCACTTACAATGAGCAGTTCTTC. Amino acids: CASSLATYNEQFF.

In its sample, this clonotype ranks as medium-sized (0.01 to 0.1%). The J gene is TRBJ1-6, the V gene TRBV11-2; D is unclear. Germline V gives CDR1 SGHAT, CDR2 FQNNGV. V was shortened by 0 bases and J by 9 bases, with 9 bases between the two germline ends. This CDR3 region has 14 residues. The CDR3 loop reads CASSLETASSPLHF. The DNA of the CDR3 is TGTGCCAGCAGCTTAGAGACGGCGAGTTCACCCCTCCACTTT.

This clonotype was picked up many times. The chain links TRBV11-2 to TRBJ1-5; perhaps TRBD1 as D (6 bases). V dropped 6 bases and J dropped 7 bases, with 16 bases sitting between them. The CDR3 spans 14 residues. Germline assignment: CDR1 SGHAT and CDR2 FQNNGV. The CDR3 protein is CASRPTGKGQPQHF. As DNA, the CDR3 is TGTGCCAGCAGGCCTACAGGGAAGGGCCAGCCCCAGCATTTT. The entire variable domain, with the rest obtained from reference TRBV11-2 and TRBJ1-5, is as follows: EAGVAQSPRYKIIEKRQSVAFWCNPISGHATLYWYQQILGQGPKLLIQFQNNGVVDDSQLPKDRFSAERLKGVDSTLKIQPAKLEDSAVYLCASRPTGKGQPQHFGDGTRLSIL.

Ten or more counts support this clonotype. The DNA for the CDR3 is TGTGCCAGCAGTGCAGCGGAGATCACCTTCGCCCTCCACTTT. This encodes CASSAAEITFALHF. The J gene is TRBJ1-6, the V gene TRBV2, with unresolved D. CDR3 length: 14 residues. Trimming took off 4 bases at V and 14 bases at J, with 18 bases between the two ends. CDR1 is SNHLY and CDR2 is FYNNEI in the germline V gene.

The chain combines TRBV11-1 with TRBJ2-5; D gene uncertain. V dropped 8 bases and J dropped 1 base, with 17 bases sitting between them. The germline CDR1 and CDR2 sequences are SGHAT and FQDESV (reference sequence). The CDR3 contains 15 residues. CDR3: CASLSLRILQETQYF. The CDR3 DNA is TGTGCCAGCTTATCACTCCGGATCCTCCAAGAGACCCAGTACTTC.

By share, this clonotype ranks as medium-sized. The V call is TRBV15, the J call TRBJ2-1, with 7 nucleotides matching TRBD1. CDR1 and CDR2 (germline): LNHNV, YYDKDF (reference sequence). V was pared by 5 bases and J by 5 bases, with 6 bases of the junction left unmatched. The CDR3 contains 14 residues. CDR3 DNA sequence: TGTGCCACCAGCCGTGACAGGGTAGACAATGAGCAGTTCTTC. Amino acid sequence: CATSRDRVDNEQFF.

The chain combines TRBV5-6 with TRBJ1-2; D is perhaps TRBD1 (5 bases). V dropped 5 bases and J dropped 3 bases, with 17 bases sitting between them. The CDR3 extends over 15 amino acids. The germline V gene has CDR1 SGHDT and CDR2 YYEEEE. DNA of the CDR3: TGTGCCAGCAGAGGTTCGGCAGGGATGGACTATGGCTACACCTTC. It encodes CASRGSAGMDYGYTF.

This clonotype is deemed medium-sized (0.01 to 0.1%). The chain carries TRBV6-5 and TRBJ2-7, with D perhaps matching TRBD1 (5 bases). CDR3 size: 14 residues. V was clipped by 2 bases and J by 3 bases, with 11 bases between them. Germline CDR1 MNHEY, CDR2 SVGAGI. CDR3: CASSYGQGVYEQYF. DNA of the CDR3: TGTGCCAGCAGTTACGGGCAGGGTGTCTACGAGCAGTACTTC.

This clonotype was counted many times. The chain links TRBV7-8 to TRBJ2-3; D possibly matches TRBD1 or TRBD2 (6 bases each). V was shortened by 1 base and J by 3 bases, with 14 bases between the two germline ends. This CDR3 has 16 amino acids. Per germline, CDR1 SGHVS and CDR2 FQNEAQ. CDR3 amino acids: CASSLEGGLGTDTQYF. The CDR3 DNA follows: TGTGCCAGCAGCTTAGAGGGGGGATTAGGGACAGATACGCAGTATTTT.

This clonotype was picked up many times. This CDR3 reads CASSVTGFGGPDTQYF. The CDR3 coding sequence is TGTGCCAGCAGTGTAACAGGGTTTGGGGGTCCAGATACGCAGTATTTT. J is TRBJ2-3 and V is TRBV27; the D gene is possibly TRBD1 (6 bases). The germline V gene encodes CDR1 MNHEY and CDR2 SMNVEV (reference sequence). V was trimmed by 5 bases and J by 4 bases, leaving 19 bases between them. This CDR3 spans 16 amino acids.

This clonotype was found many times. This chain joins TRBV6-1 and TRBJ2-3; the match to TRBD2 covers 12 bases. V dropped 5 bases and J dropped 1; count of bases not matched to a gene: 1. The CDR3 is 15 amino acids. Germline assignment: CDR1 MNHNS and CDR2 SASEGT. The CDR3 protein is CASSRTSGGTDTQYF. DNA of the CDR3: TGTGCCAGCAGTAGGACTAGCGGGGGCACAGATACGCAGTATTTT.

This clonotype was counted at least ten times. The J gene is TRBJ2-1, the V gene TRBV10-3; tentatively, D is TRBD2 (6 bases). V shed 3 bases and J shed 0 bases, with 9 bases lying between them. CDR1 ENHRY and CDR2 SYGVKD come from the germline V gene. This CDR3 contains 15 residues. In DNA, the CDR3 is TGTGCCATCAGTGAATCCGGGAGCTCCTACAATGAGCAGTTCTTC. Its translation: CAISESGSSYNEQFF.

This clonotype has a handful of counts. The chain carries TRBV7-9 and TRBJ2-5; tentatively, D is TRBD1 (5 bases). CDR3 length: 16 residues. V was trimmed by 2 bases and J by 0 bases, leaving 13 bases between them. CDR1 is SEHNR and CDR2 is FQNEAQ in the germline V gene (reference sequence). CDR3 amino acids: CASSLRLGANQETQYF. Here the CDR3 DNA reads TGTGCCAGCAGCTTACGGCTTGGGGCTAACCAAGAGACCCAGTACTTC. The variable domain in full, with the rest retrieved from reference TRBV7-9 and TRBJ2-5, is DTGVSQNPRHKITKRGQNVTFRCDPISEHNRLYWYRQTLGQGPEFLTYFQNEAQLEKSRLLSDRFSAERPKGSFSTLEIQRTEQGDSAMYLCASSLRLGANQETQYFGPGTRLLVL.

By share, this clonotype counts as medium-sized. J is TRBJ2-7 and V is TRBV11-2; 12 bases are shared with TRBD2. The CDR3 contains 16 residues. V shed 4 bases, J shed 5 bases, and the junction held 9 bases outside the gene matches. Germline loops: CDR1 SGHAT, CDR2 FQNNGV. The CDR3 spells CASSSKSSGRAHEQYF. The DNA of the CDR3 is TGTGCCAGCAGCTCCAAATCTAGCGGGAGGGCCCACGAGCAGTACTTC. Looking up the rest from reference TRBV11-2 and TRBJ2-7 gives the full variable domain: EAGVAQSPRYKIIEKRQSVAFWCNPISGHATLYWYQQILGQGPKLLIQFQNNGVVDDSQLPKDRFSAERLKGVDSTLKIQPAKLEDSAVYLCASSSKSSGRAHEQYFGPGTRLTVT.

On this clonotype: A much larger clone lies one base from this, so it may be a read error. The chain combines TRBV6-2 or TRBV6-3 with TRBJ1-2; D gene uncertain. V was clipped by 6 bases and J by 0 bases, with 14 bases between them. Germline lookup yields CDR1 MNHEY and CDR2 SVGEGT. The CDR3 is 15 residues long. CDR3 sequence reads: CASRPGSHSNYGYTF. DNA of the CDR3: TGTGCCAGCAGACCTGGGTCACATTCTAACTATGGCTACACCTTC.

This clonotype occurred many times. The rearrangement uses TRBV20-1 and TRBJ1-4; a possible D gene is TRBD1 (5 bases). The CDR3 length is 12 residues. CDR1 and CDR2 from the germline V gene are DFQATT and SNEGSKA (reference sequence). With 3 bases removed from V and 8 bases from J, the gap between germline ends came to 10 bases. The CDR3 DNA reads as TGCAGTGCTAGTCAGGGAAAGGAAAAACTGTTTTTT. Encoded protein: CSASQGKEKLFF.

This clonotype turned up a few times. V and J are TRBV29-1 and TRBJ1-2; D might be TRBD1 (5 bases). With 5 bases removed from V and 8 bases from J, the gap between germline ends came to 15 bases. This CDR3 spans 12 amino acids. Looked up from germline, CDR1 is SQVTM and CDR2 is ANQGSEA. The CDR3, as DNA: TGCAGCGTTAACCGGGACGGAGGAGGCTACACCTTC. Protein product: CSVNRDGGGYTF. The complete variable domain, with remaining parts taken from reference TRBV29-1 and TRBJ1-2, reads SAVISQKPSRDICQRGTSLTIQCQVDSQVTMMFWYRQQPGQSLTLIATANQGSEATYESGFVIDKFPISRPNLTFSTLTVSNMSPEDSSIYLCSVNRDGGGYTFGSGTRLTVV.

Only a few counts were recorded for this clonotype. The V call is TRBV12-3 or TRBV12-4, the J call TRBJ1-5, with D possibly being TRBD1 (5 bases). The CDR3 extends over 17 amino acids. Trimming cost V 6 bases and J 0 bases, with 18 bases left between them. The CDR3 reads CASRSGTVHDSNQPQHF. The CDR3 coding sequence is TGTGCCAGCAGATCCGGGACGGTGCATGATAGCAATCAGCCCCAGCATTTT.

This clonotype is judged medium-sized. CDR3 DNA: TGTGCCAGCAGTGAACGGGAGGGTCCGGATACGCAGTATTTT. Translation: CASSEREGPDTQYF. The chain uses TRBV6-1 and TRBJ2-3; 8 positions agree with TRBD2. CDR3 length equals 14 residues. Trimming at V came to 2 bases and at J to 6 bases, leaving 4 bases not matched to a gene. In germline, CDR1 is MNHNS, CDR2 SASEGT.